Below are 11 T cell receptor beta chains sequenced from a single sample in a study of sequential checkpoint blockade in melanoma. The treatment was: randomized to nivolumab then ipilimumab (arm A) or the reverse (arm B). Method: immunoSEQ multiplex PCR; TCRdb's copy keeps in-frame clones and lacks some. The data contain approximately 11,000 clones, around four fifths of them singletons. The source material was CD8+ T cells sorted from blood (inferred from file names), sampled from a patient given nivolumab and ipilimumab in sequence. These receptors were obtained from a human donor with melanoma.

The chain is built from TRBV9 and TRBJ2-2; 8 bases align to TRBD2. The CDR3 covers 14 residues. Germline lookup yields CDR1 SGDLS and CDR2 YYNGEE. The V segment lost 2 bases and the J segment 5 bases; nucleotides outside the gene matches: 2. CDR3 amino acids: CASSVSGSTGELFF. Written as DNA, the CDR3 is TGTGCCAGCAGCGTCAGCGGGAGTACCGGGGAGCTGTTTTTT.

The chain carries TRBV10-3 and TRBJ1-5; unclear D gene. Germline-derived CDR1 and CDR2 are ENHRY and SYGVKD. Between the trimmed V and J ends, which lost 3 bases and 3 bases, there was a span of 9 bases. The CDR3 covers 14 residues. The chain's CDR3 is CAISDGSHNQPQHF. The CDR3 nucleotides read TGTGCCATCAGTGACGGGAGTCACAATCAGCCCCAGCATTTT.

CDR3 bases: TGTGCCAGCAGCTTAGAGATAGCGGGAGGACTAGAGACCCAGTACTTC. This sequence encodes CASSLEIAGGLETQYF. The chain has TRBV7-9 and TRBJ2-5, with 10 bases fitting TRBD2. Germline trimming cut 1 base from V and 4 bases from J; bases unmatched to any gene: 6. Germline V gene lookup returns CDR1 SEHNR and CDR2 FQNEAQ (reference sequence). The CDR3 has 16 residues.

This chain joins TRBV4-1 and TRBJ1-2, with 8 bases lining up with TRBD1. The V gene's germline CDR1 is MGHRA and CDR2 YSYEKL. The junction had 14 bases not matched to a gene; V was cut back by 3 bases and J by 8 bases. The CDR3 sequence is 16 residues long. CDR3 nucleotides: TGCGCCAGCAGCCAGGACCCTCGGACAGGGTGGTACGGCTACACCTTC. This gives the protein CASSQDPRTGWYGYTF.

The sample holds one count of this clone. The CDR3 DNA reads TGTGCCAGCAGCGAAGCCGGGACAGCCAACAATGAGCAGTTCTTC. Translated: CASSEAGTANNEQFF. The chain joins TRBV7-8 to TRBJ2-1, with TRBD1 matching over 7 bases. Germline CDR1 is SGHVS and CDR2 is FQNEAQ. The length of the CDR3 is 15 residues. Losses at the gene ends were 5 bases for V and 5 bases for J; bases not matched to a gene: 9.

The sample holds one count of this clone. V and J are TRBV4-1 and TRBJ1-4; TRBD1 agrees at 9 bases. Germline CDR1 reads MGHRA; CDR2 reads YSYEKL. Unmatched junction bases numbered 5, after V lost 1 base and J lost 5 bases. This CDR3 comprises 16 residues. CDR3: CASSQATGTGNEKLFF. The CDR3 bases are TGCGCCAGCAGCCAAGCTACCGGGACAGGGAATGAAAAACTGTTTTTT.

The V and J genes are TRBV6-5 and TRBJ2-2; D is possibly TRBD1 (6 bases). The CDR3 covers 15 residues. CDR1 is MNHEY and CDR2 is SVGAGI in the germline V gene. The V and J ends lost 5 bases and 1 base respectively, with 11 bases between them. Here the CDR3 reads CASSTTGQNTGELFF. DNA for the CDR3: TGTGCCAGCAGTACTACGGGACAGAACACCGGGGAGCTGTTTTTT.

The chain joins TRBV6-4 to TRBJ1-2, with D tentatively TRBD1 (6 bases). The CDR3 runs 15 residues. Trimming left V 0 bases short and J 8 bases short, with 16 bases between. Germline V CDR1 and CDR2: MRHNA, SNTAGT. For the CDR3, the DNA is TGTGCCAGCAGTGACTCAATGGGGGGGGCAGGCGGCTACACCTTC. Residues: CASSDSMGGAGGYTF.

The V call is TRBV6-1, the J call TRBJ1-1, with D possibly being TRBD1 (6 bases). Germline V lookup: CDR1 MNHNS, CDR2 SASEGT. This CDR3 spans 14 amino acids. Trimming removed 2 bases from V and 5 bases from J, with 12 bases in between. The DNA for the CDR3 is TGTGCCAGCAGTGAATCCAACAGGGATACTGAAGCTTTCTTT. Encoded protein: CASSESNRDTEAFF.

This sequence joins TRBV9 and TRBJ2-1, with D tentatively TRBD1 (5 bases). CDR3 length: 16 residues. V was shortened by 0 bases and J by 5 bases, with 15 bases between the two germline ends. Germline V gene sequence: CDR1 SGDLS, CDR2 YYNGEE. CDR3 amino acids: CASSVVGQGSDNEQFF. The CDR3 DNA reads TGTGCCAGCAGCGTAGTGGGGCAGGGAAGCGACAATGAGCAGTTCTTC.

CDR3 nucleotides: TGTGCCAGCAGTCAAAGTCACGGGACAGGCCATGAAAAACTGTTTTTT. Protein: CASSQSHGTGHEKLFF. The chain employs TRBV2 and TRBJ1-4; 8 nucleotides line up with TRBD1. After removal of 5 bases from V and 6 bases from J, the junction contained 11 bases not matched to a gene. This CDR3 spans 16 amino acids. Germline loops: CDR1 SNHLY, CDR2 FYNNEI.